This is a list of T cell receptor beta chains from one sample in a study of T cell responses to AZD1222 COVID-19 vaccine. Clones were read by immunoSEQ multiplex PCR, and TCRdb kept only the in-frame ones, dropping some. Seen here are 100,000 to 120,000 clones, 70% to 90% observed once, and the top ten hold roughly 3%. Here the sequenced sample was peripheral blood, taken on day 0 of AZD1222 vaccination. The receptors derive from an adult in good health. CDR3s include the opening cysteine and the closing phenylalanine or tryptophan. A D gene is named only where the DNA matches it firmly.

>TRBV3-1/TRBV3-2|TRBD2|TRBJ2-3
TGTGCCAGCAGCCAAGATAGGGCGGGGGGGCAGACGCAGTATTTT
CASSQDRAGGQTQYF
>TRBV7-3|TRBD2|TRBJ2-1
TGTGCCAGCAGCTCCCGCGGGGGGCCCAATGAGCAGTTCTTC
CASSSRGGPNEQFF
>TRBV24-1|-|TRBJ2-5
TGTGCCACCAGTGCCAGGGGGGAGTCAGAGACCCAGTACTTC
CATSARGESETQYF
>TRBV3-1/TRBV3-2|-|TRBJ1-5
TGTGCCAGCAGCCAAGATGGTCAGCCCCAGCATTTT
CASSQDGQPQHF
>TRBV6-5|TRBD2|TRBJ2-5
TGTGCCAGCAGCGCCGGTAGCGGGGGGCGGGAGACCCAGTACTTC
CASSAGSGGRETQYF
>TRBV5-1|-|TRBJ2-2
TGCGCCAGCAGCTTAGGCCGGACCGGGGGCACCGGGGAGCTGTTTTTT
CASSLGRTGGTGELFF
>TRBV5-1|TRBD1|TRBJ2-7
TGCGCCAGCAGCTTGGCCGGGACAGGGGTTTACGAGCAGTACTTC
CASSLAGTGVYEQYF
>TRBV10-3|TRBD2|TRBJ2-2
TGTGCCATCAGGACCGGGACTAGCTCCGGGGAGCTGTTTTTT
CAIRTGTSSGELFF
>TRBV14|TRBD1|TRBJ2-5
TGTGCCAGCAGCCAAGACCTCAGGACAGGGCCGGGGACCCAGTACTTC
CASSQDLRTGPGTQYF
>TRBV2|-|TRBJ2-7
TGTGCCAGCAGTGAGGTAGCAACCTACGAGCAGTACTTC
CASSEVATYEQYF
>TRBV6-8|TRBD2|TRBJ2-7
TGTGCCAGCAAGGTAGACATTTCCGGGACTAGCGGGAGGGAGGAGGACTACGAGCAGTACTTC
CASKVDISGTSGREEDYEQYF
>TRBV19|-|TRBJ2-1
TGTGCCAGTAGCCCGGGCCCCCCAGCGGCTTCCTACAATGAGCAGTTCTTC
CASSPGPPAASYNEQFF
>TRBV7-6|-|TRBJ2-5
TGTGCCAGCAGCTCCAGGAGGGGCGGGGTAGGGGAGACCCAGTACTTC
CASSSRRGGVGETQYF